This paragraph reports one T cell receptor (beta chain). The antigen remains undetermined. Enrolled ophthalmopathy patients presented with a Clinical Activity Score of at least 3, a NOSPECS grade of at least 4, and disease duration under 3 months. The data were taken from a study of T cells in Graves' hyperthyroidism and ophthalmopathy. The source material, RNA transcripts, was used to amplify TCR beta CDR3 regions. The TCR CDR3 was amplified in a first-round RT-PCR using the HTBI primer set. Via MiXCR, TCRdb re-called the multiplex PCR reads, giving one row per CDR3 protein. The sample consists of around 500,000 distinct CDR3 sequences, more than 15% of them appearing once. The germline V gene encodes CDR1 LNHDA and CDR2 SQIVND (reference sequence). The CDR3 covers 14 residues. Trimming removed 4 bases from V and 1 base from J, with 7 bases in between. Study-wide findings and caveats: In blood, most of the thyroid clonotypes expanded above 0.001 were also present.

The sample consisted of blood. The chain is built from TRBV19 and TRBJ2-2; weak D call: TRBD1 (5 bases). This clonotype was sampled from a woman under 40 with Graves' ophthalmopathy. The CDR3 nucleotides read TGTGCCAGTAGTAACAGGTTGAACACCGGGGAGCTGTTTTTT. It yields the protein CASSNRLNTGELFF.